These T cell receptor beta chains were read from a single sample in a study of T cell repertoires in cytomegalovirus infection. These receptors' targets are unknown. MiXCR, run by TCRdb on the reads, gives a single entry per CDR3 protein. The table records some 920,000 distinct CDR3 sequences, 31% of them present only once. Sequenced here: cultured CD8+ T cells from PBMCs, sampled from culture after CMV antigen stimulation. These TCRs come from a human donor in good health (CMV status not recorded). Some clones in this sample may be carry-over from other donors' samples. Both conserved end residues are part of each CDR3. The order of the fields is clone size, CDR3 length, J gene, D gene, V gene, CDR3 DNA, CDR3 protein. D genes are given only for firm matches. Expanded clones are given a class, and other clones once, few, many or no size at all.

many 13 TRBJ2-7 NA TRBV7-6 TGTGCCAGCAGCCCCGAGAGCTCCTACGAGCAGTACTTC CASSPESSYEQYF
NA 14 TRBJ2-5 TRBD2 TRBV2 TGTGCCAGCAGTGAGGGACTAGGACAAGAGACCCAGTACTTC CASSEGLGQETQYF
NA 11 TRBJ1-1 NA TRBV5-4 TGTGCCGTAACAGATAACACTGAAGCTTTCTTT CAVTDNTEAFF
NA 19 TRBJ2-1 TRBD2 TRBV12-3/TRBV12-4 TGTGCCAGCAGTTTTTCGCTAGCGGGGGGTTCTAGCTCCTACAATGAGCAGTTCTTC CASSFSLAGGSSSYNEQFF
NA 12 TRBJ1-1 NA TRBV2 TGTGCCAGCAGTTTCCAGGGCGCTGAAGCTTTCTTT CASSFQGAEAFF
NA 15 TRBJ1-1 NA TRBV13 TGTGCCAGCAGCCAAAAAACAGCTATGAACACTGAAGCTTTCTTT CASSQKTAMNTEAFF
few 14 TRBJ2-1 TRBD2 TRBV2 TGTGCCAGCAGGGTAGCGGGGGCCTACAATGAGCAGTTCTTC CASRVAGAYNEQFF
NA 15 TRBJ1-2 NA TRBV6-2/TRBV6-3 TGTGCCAGCAGTTACTCGAAGTCTGGGCTGGCTGGCTACACCTTC CASSYSKSGLAGYTF
NA 16 TRBJ1-4 TRBD1 TRBV7-8 TGTGCCAGCAGCTCGCCGACAGGGCATGTTGGTGAAAAACTGTTTTTT CASSSPTGHVGEKLFF
NA 15 TRBJ2-1 NA TRBV28 TGTGCCAGCAGTTCCCAGCTAGGTACCTACAATGAGCAGTTCTTC CASSSQLGTYNEQFF
NA 15 TRBJ2-7 NA TRBV20-1 TGCAGTGCTACACTTGGGCAGGGGGGCTCCTACGAGCAGTACTTC CSATLGQGGSYEQYF
few 15 TRBJ1-1 NA TRBV10-3 TGTGCCATCAGTGAGTGGGGACCATCGAACACTGAAGCTTTCTTT CAISEWGPSNTEAFF
few 13 TRBJ2-5 TRBD1 TRBV6-1 TGTGCCAGCAGTTTAGGGACAGGGGGGGACCAGTACTTC CASSLGTGGDQYF
NA 17 TRBJ2-7 NA TRBV27 TGTGCCAGCAGAAGAAAGGGAGAAACAGGGCTCTCCTACGAGCAGTACTTC CASRRKGETGLSYEQYF
NA 15 TRBJ2-1 NA TRBV7-7 TGTGCTAGCAGCTTAGACCCGGGAAACTACAATGAGCAGTTCTTC CASSLDPGNYNEQFF
NA 15 TRBJ2-3 TRBD1 TRBV27 TGTGCCAGCAGTGTTCCGGGACAGGACACAGATACGCAGTATTTT CASSVPGQDTDTQYF
many 14 TRBJ1-1 NA TRBV7-6 TGTGCCAGCAGCTTTTCGGTCAGGGAAGATGAAGCTTTCTTT CASSFSVREDEAFF
NA 15 TRBJ2-1 TRBD2 TRBV4-1 TGCGCCAGCAGCCGACTAGCGGGGGGGGCAAGGGAGCAGTTCTTC CASSRLAGGAREQFF
many 13 TRBJ1-1 NA TRBV12-3/TRBV12-4 TGTGCCAGCAGTGCAGGGGAAGGGACTGAAGCTTTCTTT CASSAGEGTEAFF
NA 15 TRBJ1-1 TRBD1 TRBV4-2 TGTGCCAGCAGCCCCCCGGGGACAGGGCCCACTGAAGCTTTCTTT CASSPPGTGPTEAFF
NA 16 TRBJ2-6 TRBD1 TRBV19 TGTGCCAGTAGTATAGCGGACAGGGCCGGGGCCAACGTCCTGACTTTC CASSIADRAGANVLTF
few 15 TRBJ2-7 NA TRBV7-8 TGTGCCAGCAGCTTAGTACAGGAGAATCCATACGAGCAGTACTTC CASSLVQENPYEQYF
few 13 TRBJ2-4 NA TRBV23-1 TGCGCTAACAGGCCGGAAACTAAAAACATTCAGTACTTC CANRPETKNIQYF
many 15 TRBJ1-4 TRBD1 TRBV7-9 TGTGCCAGCAGCCTCAGGACAGGGACTAATGAAAAACTGTTTTTT CASSLRTGTNEKLFF
few 16 TRBJ2-1 NA TRBV19 TGTGCCAGTAGTATAGATCCAGGGAGCTCCTACAATGAGCAGTTCTTC CASSIDPGSSYNEQFF
NA 16 TRBJ2-2 NA TRBV5-6 TGTGCCAGCAGCTCAATGGGCCCAGGCGACACCGGGGAGCTGTTTTTT CASSSMGPGDTGELFF
NA 14 TRBJ1-1 NA TRBV12-3/TRBV12-4 TGTGCCAGCAGTTTCCTCGCAGGGGTGGGTGAAGCTTTCTTT CASSFLAGVGEAFF
NA 11 TRBJ1-2 NA TRBV12-5 TGTGCTAGTGCGGCTCAAGAAGGCTACACCTTC CASAAQEGYTF
NA 15 TRBJ1-6 TRBD1 TRBV25-1 TGTGCCAGCAGTGAACGGACAGGGTGGAATTCACCCCTCCACTTT CASSERTGWNSPLHF
NA 12 TRBJ1-1 NA TRBV6-4 TGTGCCAGCACAAACGGTTACACTGAAGCTTTCTTT CASTNGYTEAFF
few 13 TRBJ2-3 NA TRBV19 TGTGCCAGCAGGGGTTTCCCCACAGATACGCAGTATTTT CASRGFPTDTQYF
NA 15 TRBJ2-5 TRBD1 TRBV12-3/TRBV12-4 TGTGCCAGCACCAGGGACAGGTCGTGGGGAGAGACCCAGTACTTC CASTRDRSWGETQYF
NA 14 TRBJ2-2 TRBD2 TRBV7-9 TGTGCCAGCAAGGAGCGGGGGATGACCGGGGAGCTGTTTTTT CASKERGMTGELFF
NA 14 TRBJ1-1 NA TRBV5-1 TGCGCCAGCAGCGGACAAGGGGGGCACACTGAAGCTTTCTTT CASSGQGGHTEAFF
few 14 TRBJ1-1 NA TRBV12-3/TRBV12-4 TGTGCCAGCAGTTTTGGGACGCAGGACACTGAAGCTTTCTTT CASSFGTQDTEAFF
few 16 TRBJ2-3 TRBD1 TRBV28 TGTGCCAGCAGTGCCCTGGACAGGGGCCGGACAGATACGCAGTATTTT CASSALDRGRTDTQYF
NA 14 TRBJ2-7 NA TRBV4-1 TGCGCCAGCAGCCAAGATCTTGGAGGGTGGGAGCAGTACTTC CASSQDLGGWEQYF
NA 15 TRBJ2-3 NA TRBV2 TGTGCCAGCAGTGTGGCACAGGGCAGCACAGATACGCAGTATTTT CASSVAQGSTDTQYF
NA 11 TRBJ1-2 NA TRBV10-3 TGTGCCATCAGGAAAGATGGCGGCTACACCTTC CAIRKDGGYTF
NA 12 TRBJ2-5 NA TRBV24-1 TGTGCCACCAGTGATGAAGGGGAGACCCAGTACTTC CATSDEGETQYF
NA 16 TRBJ2-1 NA TRBV10-3 TGTGCCATCAGTGAGTCTGGGACACGCTCCTACAATGAGCAGTTCTTC CAISESGTRSYNEQFF
few 17 TRBJ2-1 NA TRBV4-3 TGCGCCAGCAGCCAAGATAATCTTGGGGGGGGGGCCTTTGAGCAGTTCTTC CASSQDNLGGGAFEQFF
few 13 TRBJ2-3 NA TRBV4-3 TGCGCCAGCAGCCCCTGGGAGGCAGATACGCAGTATTTT CASSPWEADTQYF
NA 15 TRBJ2-1 NA TRBV29-1 TGCAGCGTTGATACTGGCGGGGCCCTCTACAATGAGCAGTTCTTC CSVDTGGALYNEQFF
NA 13 TRBJ1-1 NA TRBV10-1 TGCGCCAGCAGTGTTGGGGGAAAAACTGAAGCTTTCTTT CASSVGGKTEAFF